This T cell receptor beta chain was retrieved from a study of blood T cell repertoires in COVID-19. Study overall: Samples came from the United States, Italy and Spain, spanning acute and convalescent COVID-19. In each case, the material was cDNA or gDNA derived from T cells, B-cell-depleted T cells, or PBMCs.

The germline CDR1 and CDR2 sequences are SGHTA and FQGNSA. Trimming cost V 3 bases and J 4 bases, with 7 bases left between them. There are 13 residues in the CDR3. Methods used by the authors: It was from reference gene primer amplification that nucleated cell counts were estimated. Sequencing used immunoSEQ multiplex PCR; TCRdb keeps in-frame clones, though not all of them. The V and J calls and the clone size are those of that table, but D and trimming were determined from the DNA. Among nearly 95,000 clones listed, about nine tenths were seen once. The clonotype was recovered from a woman of 80 years or more with acute or convalescent COVID-19. Material for sequencing was peripheral blood. This chain connects TRBV7-2 to TRBJ2-4, with D possibly matching TRBD2 (6 bases). The CDR3 sequence is CASSFGGKNIQYF. Written as DNA, the CDR3 is TGTGCCAGCAGCTTCGGGGGTAAAAACATTCAGTACTTC. The full variable domain, rest sourced from reference TRBV7-2 and TRBJ2-4, is GAGVSQSPSNKVTEKGKDVELRCDPISGHTALYWYRQSLGQGLEFLIYFQGNSAPDKSGLPSDRFSAERTGGSVSTLTIQRTQQEDSAVYLCASSFGGKNIQYFGAGTRLSVL.